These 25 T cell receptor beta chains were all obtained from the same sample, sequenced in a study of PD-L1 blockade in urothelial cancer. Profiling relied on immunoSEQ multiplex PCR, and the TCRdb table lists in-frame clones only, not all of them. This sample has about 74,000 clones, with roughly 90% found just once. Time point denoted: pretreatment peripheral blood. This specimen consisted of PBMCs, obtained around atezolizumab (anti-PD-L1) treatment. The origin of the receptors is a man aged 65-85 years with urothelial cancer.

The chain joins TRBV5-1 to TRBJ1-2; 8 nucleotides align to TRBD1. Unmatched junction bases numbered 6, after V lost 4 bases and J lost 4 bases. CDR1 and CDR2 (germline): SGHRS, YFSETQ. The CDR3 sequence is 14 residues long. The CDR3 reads CASSPGQGGYGYTF. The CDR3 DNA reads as TGCGCCAGCAGCCCCGGACAGGGAGGCTATGGCTACACCTTC.

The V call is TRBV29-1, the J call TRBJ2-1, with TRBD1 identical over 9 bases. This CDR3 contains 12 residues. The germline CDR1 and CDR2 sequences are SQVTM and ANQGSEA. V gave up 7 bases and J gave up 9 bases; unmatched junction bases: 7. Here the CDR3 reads CSGNRGLGEQFF. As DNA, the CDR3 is TGCAGCGGGAACAGGGGGCTCGGTGAGCAGTTCTTC.

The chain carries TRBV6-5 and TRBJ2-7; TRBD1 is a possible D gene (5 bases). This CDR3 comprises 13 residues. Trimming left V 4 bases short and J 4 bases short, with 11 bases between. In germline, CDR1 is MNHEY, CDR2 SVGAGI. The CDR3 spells CASSSDKTYEQYF. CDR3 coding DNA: TGTGCCAGCAGTTCGGACAAGACTTACGAGCAGTACTTC.

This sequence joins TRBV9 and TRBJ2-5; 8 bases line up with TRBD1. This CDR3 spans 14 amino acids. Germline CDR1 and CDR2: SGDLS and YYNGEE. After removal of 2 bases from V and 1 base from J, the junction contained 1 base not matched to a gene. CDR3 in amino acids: CASSVDRGQETQYF. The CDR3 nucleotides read TGTGCCAGCAGCGTCGACAGGGGCCAAGAGACCCAGTACTTC.

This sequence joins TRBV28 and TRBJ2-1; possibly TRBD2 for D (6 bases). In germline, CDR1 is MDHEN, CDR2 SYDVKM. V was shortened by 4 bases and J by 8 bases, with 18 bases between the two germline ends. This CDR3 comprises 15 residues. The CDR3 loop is CASSSEGRITYEQFF. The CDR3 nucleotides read TGTGCCAGCAGTTCGGAGGGCCGGATTACGTATGAGCAGTTCTTC.

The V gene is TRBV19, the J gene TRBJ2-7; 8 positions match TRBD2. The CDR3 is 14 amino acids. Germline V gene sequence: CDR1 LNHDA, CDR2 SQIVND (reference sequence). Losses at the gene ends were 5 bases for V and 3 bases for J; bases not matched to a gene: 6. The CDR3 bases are TGTGCCAGTAGTGTTAGCGGGGAGAACTACGAGCAGTACTTC. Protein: CASSVSGENYEQYF.

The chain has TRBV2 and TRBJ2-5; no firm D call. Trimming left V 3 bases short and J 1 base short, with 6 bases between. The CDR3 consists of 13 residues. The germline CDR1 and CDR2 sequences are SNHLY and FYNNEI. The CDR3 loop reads CASSDSRQETQYF. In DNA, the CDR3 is TGTGCCAGCAGTGATTCGCGCCAAGAGACCCAGTACTTC.

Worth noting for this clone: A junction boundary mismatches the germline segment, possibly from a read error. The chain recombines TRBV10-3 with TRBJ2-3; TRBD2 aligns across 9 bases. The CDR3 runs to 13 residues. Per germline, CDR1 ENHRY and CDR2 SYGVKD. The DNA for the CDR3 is TGTGCCATCGAGGGGACTAGCAGAGATACGCAGTATTTT. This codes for CAIEGTSRDTQYF.

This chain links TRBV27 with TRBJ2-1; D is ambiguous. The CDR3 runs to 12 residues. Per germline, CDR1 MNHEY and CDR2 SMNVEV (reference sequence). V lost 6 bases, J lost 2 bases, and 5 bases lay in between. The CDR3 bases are TGTGCCAGCAGCCTAACCTACAATGAGCAGTTCTTC. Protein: CASSLTYNEQFF.

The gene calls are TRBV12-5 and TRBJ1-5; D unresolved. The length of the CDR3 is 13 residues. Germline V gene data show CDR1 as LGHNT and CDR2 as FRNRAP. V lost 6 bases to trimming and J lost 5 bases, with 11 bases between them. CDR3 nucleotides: TGTGCTAGTGGGCTCGGAGGGCATCAGCCCCAGCATTTT. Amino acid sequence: CASGLGGHQPQHF. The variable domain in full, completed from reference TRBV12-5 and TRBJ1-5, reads DARVTQTPRHKVTEMGQEVTMRCQPILGHNTVFWYRQTMMQGLELLAYFRNRAPLDDSGMPKDRFSAEMPDATLATLKIQPSEPRDSAVYFCASGLGGHQPQHFGDGTRLSIL.

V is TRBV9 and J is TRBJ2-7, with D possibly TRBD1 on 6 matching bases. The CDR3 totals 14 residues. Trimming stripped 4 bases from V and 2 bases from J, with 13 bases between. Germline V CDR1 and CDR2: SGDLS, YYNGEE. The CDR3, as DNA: TGTGCCAGCAGCCCAACCGGGACAACCTACGAGCAGTACTTC. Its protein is CASSPTGTTYEQYF.

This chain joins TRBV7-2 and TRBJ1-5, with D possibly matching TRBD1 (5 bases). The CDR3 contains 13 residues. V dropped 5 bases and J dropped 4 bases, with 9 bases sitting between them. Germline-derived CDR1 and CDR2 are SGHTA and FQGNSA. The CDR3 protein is CASSLTENQPQHF. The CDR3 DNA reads TGTGCCAGCAGCCTGACAGAAAATCAGCCCCAGCATTTT.

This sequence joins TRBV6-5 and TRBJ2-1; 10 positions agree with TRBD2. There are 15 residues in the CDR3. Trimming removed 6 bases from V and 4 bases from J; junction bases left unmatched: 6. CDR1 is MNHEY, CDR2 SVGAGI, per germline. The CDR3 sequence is CASRPLAGTYNEQFF. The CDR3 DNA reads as TGTGCCAGCAGGCCACTAGCGGGGACTTACAATGAGCAGTTCTTC.

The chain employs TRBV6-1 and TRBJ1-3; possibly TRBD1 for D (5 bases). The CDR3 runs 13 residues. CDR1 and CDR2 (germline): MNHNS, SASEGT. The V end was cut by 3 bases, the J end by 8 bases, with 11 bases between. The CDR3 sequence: CASSDRVWDTIYF. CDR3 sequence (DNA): TGTGCCAGCAGTGACAGGGTTTGGGACACCATATATTTT.

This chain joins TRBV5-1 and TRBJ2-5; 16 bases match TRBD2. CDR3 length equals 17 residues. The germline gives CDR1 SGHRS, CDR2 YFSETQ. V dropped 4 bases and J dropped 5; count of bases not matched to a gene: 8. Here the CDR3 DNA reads TGCGCCAGCAGCCGGGGGACTAGCGGGAGGGCCGGGGAGACCCAGTACTTC. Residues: CASSRGTSGRAGETQYF. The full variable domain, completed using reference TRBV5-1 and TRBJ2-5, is KAGVTQTPRYLIKTRGQQVTLSCSPISGHRSVSWYQQTPGQGLQFLFEYFSETQRNKGNFPGRFSGRQFSNSRSEMNVSTLELGDSALYLCASSRGTSGRAGETQYFGPGTRLLVL.

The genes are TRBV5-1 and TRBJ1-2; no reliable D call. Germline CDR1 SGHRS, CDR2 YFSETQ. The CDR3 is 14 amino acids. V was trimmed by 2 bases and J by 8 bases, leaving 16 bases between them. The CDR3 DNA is TGCGCCAGCAGCTTAGAGCGGGCCCCCTTCGGCTACACCTTC. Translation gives CASSLERAPFGYTF.

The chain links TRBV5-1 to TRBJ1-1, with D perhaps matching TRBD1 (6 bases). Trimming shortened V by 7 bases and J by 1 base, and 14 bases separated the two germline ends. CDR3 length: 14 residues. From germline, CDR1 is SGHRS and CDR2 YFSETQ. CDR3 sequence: CASSTGGANTEAFF. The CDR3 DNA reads TGCGCCAGCTCGACGGGGGGCGCGAACACTGAAGCTTTCTTT.

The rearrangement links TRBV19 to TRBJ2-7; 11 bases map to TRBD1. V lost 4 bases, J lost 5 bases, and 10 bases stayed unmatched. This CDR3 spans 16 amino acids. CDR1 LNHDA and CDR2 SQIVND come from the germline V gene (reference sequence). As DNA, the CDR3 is TGTGCCAGTAGTACAGAGACCGGGACAGGGGGAGACGAGCAGTACTTC. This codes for CASSTETGTGGDEQYF.

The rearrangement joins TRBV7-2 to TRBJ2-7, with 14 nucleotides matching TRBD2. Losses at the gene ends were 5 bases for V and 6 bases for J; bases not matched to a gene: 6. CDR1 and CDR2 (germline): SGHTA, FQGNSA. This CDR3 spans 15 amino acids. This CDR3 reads CASSAGTSGSGEQYF. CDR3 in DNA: TGTGCCAGCAGCGCCGGGACTAGCGGGAGCGGCGAGCAGTACTTC.

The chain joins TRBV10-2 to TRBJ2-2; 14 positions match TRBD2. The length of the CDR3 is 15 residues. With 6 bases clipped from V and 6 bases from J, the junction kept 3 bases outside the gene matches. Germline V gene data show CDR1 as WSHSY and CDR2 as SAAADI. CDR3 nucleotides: TGCGCCAGCAGCGGACTAGCGGGAGGTGCCGGGGAGCTGTTTTTT. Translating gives CASSGLAGGAGELFF.

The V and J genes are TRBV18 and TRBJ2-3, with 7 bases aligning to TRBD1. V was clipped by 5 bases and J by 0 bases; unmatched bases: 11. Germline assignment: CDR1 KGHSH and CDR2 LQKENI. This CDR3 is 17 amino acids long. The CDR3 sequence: CASSSTPGTDSTDTQYF. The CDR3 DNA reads TGTGCCAGCTCATCGACTCCCGGGACAGACAGCACAGATACGCAGTATTTT.

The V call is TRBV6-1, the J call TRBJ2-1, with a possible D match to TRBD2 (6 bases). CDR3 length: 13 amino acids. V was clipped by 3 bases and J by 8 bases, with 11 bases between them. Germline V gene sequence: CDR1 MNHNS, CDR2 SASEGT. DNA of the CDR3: TGTGCCAGCAGTGACATACTAGCCTATGAGCAGTTCTTC. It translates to CASSDILAYEQFF.

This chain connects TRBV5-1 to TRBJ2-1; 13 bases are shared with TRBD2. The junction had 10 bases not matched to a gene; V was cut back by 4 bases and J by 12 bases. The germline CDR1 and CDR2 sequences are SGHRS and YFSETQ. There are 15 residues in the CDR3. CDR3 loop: CASSEPGTSGIGQFF. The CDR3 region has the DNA TGCGCCAGCAGCGAACCCGGGACTAGCGGGATCGGGCAGTTCTTC.

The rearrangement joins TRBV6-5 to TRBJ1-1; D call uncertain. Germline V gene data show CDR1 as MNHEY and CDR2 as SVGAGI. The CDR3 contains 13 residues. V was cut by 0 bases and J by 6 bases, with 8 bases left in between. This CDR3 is CASSYSTRSEAFF. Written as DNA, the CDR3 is TGTGCCAGCAGTTACTCAACGAGGTCTGAAGCTTTCTTT.

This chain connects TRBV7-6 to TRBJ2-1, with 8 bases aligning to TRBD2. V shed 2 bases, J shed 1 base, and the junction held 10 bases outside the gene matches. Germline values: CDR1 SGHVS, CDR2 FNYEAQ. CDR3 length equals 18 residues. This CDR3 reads CASSLRSGGAVSYNEQFF. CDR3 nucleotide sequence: TGTGCCAGCAGCTTAAGGTCGGGAGGGGCCGTATCCTACAATGAGCAGTTCTTC.